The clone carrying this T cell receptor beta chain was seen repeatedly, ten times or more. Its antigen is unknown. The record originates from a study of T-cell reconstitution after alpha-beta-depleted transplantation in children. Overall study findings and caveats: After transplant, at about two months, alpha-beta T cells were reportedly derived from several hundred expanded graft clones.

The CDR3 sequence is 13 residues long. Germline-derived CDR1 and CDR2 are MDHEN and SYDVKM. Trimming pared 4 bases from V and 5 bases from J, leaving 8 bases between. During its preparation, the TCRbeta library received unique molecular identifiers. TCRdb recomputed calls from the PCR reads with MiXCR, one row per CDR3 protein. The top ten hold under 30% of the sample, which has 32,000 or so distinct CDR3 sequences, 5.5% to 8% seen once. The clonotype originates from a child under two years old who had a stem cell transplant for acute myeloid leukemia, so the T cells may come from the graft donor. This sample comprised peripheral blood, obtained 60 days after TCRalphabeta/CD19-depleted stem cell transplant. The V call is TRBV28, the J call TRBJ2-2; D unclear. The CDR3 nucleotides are TGTGCCAGCAGTTACACGGTAACCGGGGAGCTGTTTTTT. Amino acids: CASSYTVTGELFF.